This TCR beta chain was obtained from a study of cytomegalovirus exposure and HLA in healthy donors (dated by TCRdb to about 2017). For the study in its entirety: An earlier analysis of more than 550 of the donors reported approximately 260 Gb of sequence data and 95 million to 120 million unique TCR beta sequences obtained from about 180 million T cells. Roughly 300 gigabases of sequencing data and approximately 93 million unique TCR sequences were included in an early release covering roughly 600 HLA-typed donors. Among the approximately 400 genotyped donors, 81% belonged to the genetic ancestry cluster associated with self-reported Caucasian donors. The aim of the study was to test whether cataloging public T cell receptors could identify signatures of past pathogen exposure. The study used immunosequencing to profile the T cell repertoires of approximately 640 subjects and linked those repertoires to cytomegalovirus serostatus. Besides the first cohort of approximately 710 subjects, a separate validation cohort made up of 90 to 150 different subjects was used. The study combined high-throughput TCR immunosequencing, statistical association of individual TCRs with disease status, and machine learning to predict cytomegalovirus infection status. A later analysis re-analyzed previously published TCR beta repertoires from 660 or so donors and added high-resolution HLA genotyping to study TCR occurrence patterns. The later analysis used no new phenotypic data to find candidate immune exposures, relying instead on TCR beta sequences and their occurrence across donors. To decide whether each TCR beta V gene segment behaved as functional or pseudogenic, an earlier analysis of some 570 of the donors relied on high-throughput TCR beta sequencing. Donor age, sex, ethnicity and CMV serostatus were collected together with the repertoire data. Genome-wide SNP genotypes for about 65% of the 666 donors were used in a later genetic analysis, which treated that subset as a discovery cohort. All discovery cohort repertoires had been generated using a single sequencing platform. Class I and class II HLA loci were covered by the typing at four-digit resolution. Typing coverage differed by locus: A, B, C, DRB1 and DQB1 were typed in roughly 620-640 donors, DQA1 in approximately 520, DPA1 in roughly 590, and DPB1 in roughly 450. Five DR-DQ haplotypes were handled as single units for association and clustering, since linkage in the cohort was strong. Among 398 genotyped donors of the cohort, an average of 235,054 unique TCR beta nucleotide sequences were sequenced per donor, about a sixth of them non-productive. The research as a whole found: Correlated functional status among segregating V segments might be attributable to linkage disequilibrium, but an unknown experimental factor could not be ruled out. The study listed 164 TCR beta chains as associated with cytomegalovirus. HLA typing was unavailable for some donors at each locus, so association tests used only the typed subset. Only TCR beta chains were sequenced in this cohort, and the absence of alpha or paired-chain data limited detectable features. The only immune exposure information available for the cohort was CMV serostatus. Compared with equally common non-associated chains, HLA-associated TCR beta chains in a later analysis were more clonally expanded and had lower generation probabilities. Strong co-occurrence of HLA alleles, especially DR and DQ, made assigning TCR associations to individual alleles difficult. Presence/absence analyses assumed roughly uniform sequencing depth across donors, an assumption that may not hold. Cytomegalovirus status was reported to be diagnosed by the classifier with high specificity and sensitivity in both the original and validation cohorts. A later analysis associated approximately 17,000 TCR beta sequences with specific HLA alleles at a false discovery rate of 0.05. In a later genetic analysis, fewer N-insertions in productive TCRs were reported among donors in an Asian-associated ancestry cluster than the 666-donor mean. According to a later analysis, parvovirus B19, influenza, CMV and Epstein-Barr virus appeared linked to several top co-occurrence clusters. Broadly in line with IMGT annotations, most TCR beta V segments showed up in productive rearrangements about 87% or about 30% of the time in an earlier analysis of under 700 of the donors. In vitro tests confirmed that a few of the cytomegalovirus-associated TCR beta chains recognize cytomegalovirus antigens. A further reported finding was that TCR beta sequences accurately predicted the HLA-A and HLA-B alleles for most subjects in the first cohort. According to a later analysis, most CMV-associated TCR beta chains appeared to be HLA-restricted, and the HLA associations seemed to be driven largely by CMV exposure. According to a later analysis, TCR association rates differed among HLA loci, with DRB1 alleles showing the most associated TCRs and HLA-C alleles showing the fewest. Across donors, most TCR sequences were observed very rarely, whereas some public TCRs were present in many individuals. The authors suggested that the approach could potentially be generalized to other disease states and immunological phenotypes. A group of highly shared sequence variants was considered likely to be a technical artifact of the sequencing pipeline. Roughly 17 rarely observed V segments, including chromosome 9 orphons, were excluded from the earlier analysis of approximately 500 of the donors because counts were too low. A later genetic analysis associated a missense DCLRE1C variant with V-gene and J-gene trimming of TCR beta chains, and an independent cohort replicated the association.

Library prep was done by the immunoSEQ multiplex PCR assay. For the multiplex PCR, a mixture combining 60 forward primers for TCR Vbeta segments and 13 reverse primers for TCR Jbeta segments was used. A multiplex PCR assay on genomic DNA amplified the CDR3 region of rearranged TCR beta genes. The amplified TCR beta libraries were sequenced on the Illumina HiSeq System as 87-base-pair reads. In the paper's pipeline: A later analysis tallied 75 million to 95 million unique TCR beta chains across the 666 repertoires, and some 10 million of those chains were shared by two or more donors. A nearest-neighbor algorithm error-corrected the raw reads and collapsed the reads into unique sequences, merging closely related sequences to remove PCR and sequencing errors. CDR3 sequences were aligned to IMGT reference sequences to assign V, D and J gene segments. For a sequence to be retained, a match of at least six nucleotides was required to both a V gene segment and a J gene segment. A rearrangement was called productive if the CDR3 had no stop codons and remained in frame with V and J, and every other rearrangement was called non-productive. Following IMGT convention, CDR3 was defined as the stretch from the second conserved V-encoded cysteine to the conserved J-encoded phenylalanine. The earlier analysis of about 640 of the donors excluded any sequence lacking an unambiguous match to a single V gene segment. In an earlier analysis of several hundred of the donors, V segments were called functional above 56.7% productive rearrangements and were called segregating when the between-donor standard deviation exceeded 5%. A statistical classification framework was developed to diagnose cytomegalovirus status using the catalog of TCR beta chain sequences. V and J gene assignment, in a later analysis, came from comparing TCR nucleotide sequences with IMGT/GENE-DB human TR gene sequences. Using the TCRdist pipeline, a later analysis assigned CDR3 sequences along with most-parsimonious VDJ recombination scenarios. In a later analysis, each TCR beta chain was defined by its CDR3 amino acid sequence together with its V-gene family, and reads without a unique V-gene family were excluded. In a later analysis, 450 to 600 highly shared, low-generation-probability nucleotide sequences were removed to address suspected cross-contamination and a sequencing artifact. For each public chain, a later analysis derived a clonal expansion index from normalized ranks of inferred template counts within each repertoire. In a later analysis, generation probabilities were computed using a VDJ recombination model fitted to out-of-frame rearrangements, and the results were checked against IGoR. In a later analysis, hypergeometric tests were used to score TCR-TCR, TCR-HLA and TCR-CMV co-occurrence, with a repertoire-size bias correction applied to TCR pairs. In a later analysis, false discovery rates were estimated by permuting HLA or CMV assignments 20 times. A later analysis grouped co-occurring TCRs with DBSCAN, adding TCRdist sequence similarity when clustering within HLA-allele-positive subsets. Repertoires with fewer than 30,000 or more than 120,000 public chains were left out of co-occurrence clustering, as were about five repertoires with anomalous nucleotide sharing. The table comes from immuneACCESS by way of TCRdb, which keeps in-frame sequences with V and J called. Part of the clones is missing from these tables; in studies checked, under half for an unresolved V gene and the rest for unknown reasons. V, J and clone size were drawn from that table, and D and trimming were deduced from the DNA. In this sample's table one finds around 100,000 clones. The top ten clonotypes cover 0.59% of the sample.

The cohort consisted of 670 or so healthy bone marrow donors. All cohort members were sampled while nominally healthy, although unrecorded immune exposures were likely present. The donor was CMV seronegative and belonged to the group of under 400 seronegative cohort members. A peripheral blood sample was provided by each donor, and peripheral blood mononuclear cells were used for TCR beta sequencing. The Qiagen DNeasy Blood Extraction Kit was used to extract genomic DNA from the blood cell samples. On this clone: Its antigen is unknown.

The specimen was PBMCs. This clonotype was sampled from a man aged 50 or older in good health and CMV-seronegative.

The CDR3 has the sequence CASRATGLGGYTF. The nucleotide sequence is given as TGTGCCAGCAGGGCGACAGGGCTCGGCGGCTACACCTTC. The sequence links TRBV5-4 to TRBJ1-2; 7 bases in the middle match TRBD1. According to the germline V gene (reference sequence), CDR1 reads SGHNT and CDR2 reads YYREEE. Trimming leaves V shorter by 5 bases and J shorter by 8 bases, with the junction holding 9 bases beyond the gene matches. Spanning cysteine to phenylalanine, the CDR3 consists of 13 amino acids. Solely the CDR3 DNA is kept, with 39 bases framed from the first base.